This entry describes one TCR beta chain. The antigen is not known. Germline V lookup: CDR1 MDHEN, CDR2 SYDVKM. V was pared by 4 bases and J by 5 bases, with 5 bases of the junction left unmatched. CDR3 length: 15 amino acids. This entry belongs to a study of tumor-infiltrating lymphocytes in primary liver carcinoma. Starting material of approximately 500 ng total RNA yielded TCR beta cDNA via a constant-region primer. Slightly modified ARM-PCR, run as three nested multiplex PCR rounds, produced the TCR beta libraries. The first two PCR rounds used TRBV1-TRBV30 primers with a Cbeta primer, nine to ten cycles each. TCRdb used MiXCR to reprocess the multiplex PCR reads, holding one entry per CDR3 protein. The repertoire includes about 320,000 distinct CDR3 sequences, 50% to 75% of them detected once, and over 15% sits in the top ten. Regarding the study as a whole: The overlap of tumor-adjacent and tumor-blood pairs was smaller than that of tumor region pairs.

Blood RNA was derived from unsorted whole blood, and germline DNA was extracted too. The clonotype comes from a young woman with primary liver carcinoma and hepatitis B virus infection. V and J are TRBV28 and TRBJ2-1, with 10 bases that match TRBD2. Sequences were obtained from peripheral blood. The DNA for the CDR3 is TGTGCCAGCAGTTCACTAGCGGGATATCACAATGAGCAGTTCTTC. The encoded protein is CASSSLAGYHNEQFF. Combining the CDR3 with reference TRBV28 and TRBJ2-1 gives the whole variable domain DVKVTQSSRYLVKRTGEKVFLECVQDMDHENMFWYRQDPGLGLRLIYFSYDVKMKEKGDIPEGYSVSREKKERFSLILESASTNQTSMYLCASSSLAGYHNEQFFGPGTRLTVL.